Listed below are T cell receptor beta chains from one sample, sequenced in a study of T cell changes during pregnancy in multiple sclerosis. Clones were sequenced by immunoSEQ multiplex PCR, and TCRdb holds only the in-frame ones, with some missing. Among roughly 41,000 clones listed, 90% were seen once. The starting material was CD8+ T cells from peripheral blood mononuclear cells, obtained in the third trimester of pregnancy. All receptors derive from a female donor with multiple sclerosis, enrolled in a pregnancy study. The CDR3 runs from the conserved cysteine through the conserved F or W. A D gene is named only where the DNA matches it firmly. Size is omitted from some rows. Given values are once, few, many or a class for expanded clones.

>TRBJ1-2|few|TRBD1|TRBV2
CASSVPTGGNYGYTF
TGTGCCAGCAGTGTACCAACAGGGGGGAACTATGGCTACACCTTC
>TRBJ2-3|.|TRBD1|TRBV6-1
CASSEETGKADTQYF
TGTGCCAGCAGTGAAGAGACAGGGAAAGCAGATACGCAGTATTTT
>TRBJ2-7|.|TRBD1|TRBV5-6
CASSPLGQGGTSSYEQYF
TGTGCCAGCAGCCCCTTGGGACAGGGGGGGACTAGCTCCTACGAGCAGTACTTC
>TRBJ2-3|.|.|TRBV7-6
CASSPPPGSDTQYF
TGTGCCAGCAGCCCCCCGCCCGGGTCAGATACGCAGTATTTT
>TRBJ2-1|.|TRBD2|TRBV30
CAGLAGGEQFF
TGTGCCGGCCTCGCGGGGGGTGAGCAGTTCTTC
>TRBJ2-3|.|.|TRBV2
CASSELMVQSGTDTQYF
TGTGCCAGCAGTGAATTGATGGTACAGTCCGGCACAGATACGCAGTATTTT
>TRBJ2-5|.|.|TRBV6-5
CASSPGMSPQYF
TGTGCCAGCAGTCCAGGGATGAGCCCCCAGTACTTC
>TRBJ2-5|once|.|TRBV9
CASSPQRGWVETQYF
TGTGCCAGCAGCCCCCAAAGGGGCTGGGTAGAGACCCAGTACTTC
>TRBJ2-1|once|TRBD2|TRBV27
CASSRSGGYNEQFF
TGTGCCAGCAGCCGCTCGGGGGGGTACAATGAGCAGTTCTTC
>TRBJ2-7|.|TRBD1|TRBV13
CASTLSGTGGNEQYF
TGTGCCAGCACCCTATCCGGGACAGGGGGCAACGAGCAGTACTTC
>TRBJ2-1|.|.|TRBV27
CASSFSDEQFF
TGTGCCAGCAGTTTTAGCGACGAGCAGTTCTTC
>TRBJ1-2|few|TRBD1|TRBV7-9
CASGHRGNGYTF
TGTGCCAGCGGACACAGGGGTAATGGCTACACCTTC
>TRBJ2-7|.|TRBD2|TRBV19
CASSTMMTSGSVPYEQYF
TGTGCCAGTAGTACCATGATGACTAGCGGGAGTGTTCCCTACGAGCAGTACTTC
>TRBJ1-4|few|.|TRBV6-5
CASTGEVHEKLFF
TGTGCCAGCACGGGAGAGGTACATGAAAAACTGTTTTTT
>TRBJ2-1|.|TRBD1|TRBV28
CASGDRSSYNEQFF
TGTGCCAGCGGGGACAGGAGCTCCTACAATGAGCAGTTCTTC
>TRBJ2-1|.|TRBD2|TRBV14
CASSQVAGVDNEQFF
TGTGCCAGCAGCCAAGTAGCGGGAGTGGACAATGAGCAGTTCTTC
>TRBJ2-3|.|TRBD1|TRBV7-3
CASSLTGQTDTQYF
TGTGCCAGCAGCTTAACGGGACAGACAGATACGCAGTATTTT
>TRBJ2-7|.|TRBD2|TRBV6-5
CASSRNPGLGYEQYF
TGTGCCAGCAGTAGGAACCCGGGACTAGGCTACGAGCAGTACTTC
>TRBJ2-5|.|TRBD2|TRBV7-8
CASSLWASGLGETQYF
TGTGCCAGCAGCTTATGGGCTAGCGGGCTCGGAGAGACCCAGTACTTC
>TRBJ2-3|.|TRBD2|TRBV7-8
CASSLRIAGEGTDTQYF
TGTGCCAGCAGCTTGAGAATAGCGGGGGAGGGAACAGATACGCAGTATTTT
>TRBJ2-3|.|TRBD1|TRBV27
CASSWTGTDTQYF
TGTGCCAGCAGTTGGACAGGGACAGATACGCAGTATTTT
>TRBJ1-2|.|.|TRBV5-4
CASSLQITDGDGYTF
TGTGCCAGCAGCTTGCAAATAACAGATGGTGATGGCTACACCTTC
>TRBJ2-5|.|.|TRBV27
CASSLDSVETQYF
TGTGCCAGCAGTCTGGACTCCGTCGAGACCCAGTACTTC
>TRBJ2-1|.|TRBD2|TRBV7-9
CASSPGTNNNEQFF
TGTGCCAGCAGCCCCGGGACTAACAACAATGAGCAGTTCTTC
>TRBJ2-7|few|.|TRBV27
CASKLTQGPHYEQYF
TGTGCCAGCAAATTGACCCAGGGGCCCCACTACGAGCAGTACTTC
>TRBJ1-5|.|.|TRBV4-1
CASSPDRNQPQHF
TGCGCCAGCAGCCCTGACAGGAATCAGCCCCAGCATTTT
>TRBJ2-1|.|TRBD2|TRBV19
CASSLAGGMSEQFF
TGTGCCAGTAGTTTGGCGGGAGGGATGAGCGAGCAGTTCTTC
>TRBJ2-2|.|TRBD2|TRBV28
CASSFLAGNTGELFF
TGTGCCAGCAGTTTCCTAGCGGGTAACACCGGGGAGCTGTTTTTT
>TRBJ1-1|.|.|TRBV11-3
CASSLDRSAGVEAFF
TGTGCCAGCAGCTTAGATAGGTCGGCGGGGGTTGAAGCTTTCTTT
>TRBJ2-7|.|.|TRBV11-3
CASGGSSYEQYF
TGTGCCAGCGGCGGCAGCTCCTACGAGCAGTACTTC
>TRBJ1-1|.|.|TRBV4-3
CASSQDVIGGTEAFF
TGCGCCAGCAGCCAAGATGTTATAGGGGGAACTGAAGCTTTCTTT
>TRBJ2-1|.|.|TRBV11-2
CASSLDSPYNEQFF
TGTGCCAGCAGCTTAGATAGCCCATACAATGAGCAGTTCTTC
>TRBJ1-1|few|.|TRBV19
CASLLGARAFF
TGTGCCAGTTTATTGGGGGCCCGAGCTTTCTTT
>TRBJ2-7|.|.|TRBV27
CASSSSGNGYEQYF
TGTGCCAGCAGTTCCTCGGGGAACGGTTACGAGCAGTACTTC
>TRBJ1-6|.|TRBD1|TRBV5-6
CASSSDRGTYSPLHF
TGTGCCAGCAGCAGCGACAGGGGGACCTATTCACCCCTCCACTTT
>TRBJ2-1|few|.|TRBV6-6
CASSYLENPEQFF
TGTGCCAGCAGTTACTTAGAGAACCCTGAGCAGTTCTTC
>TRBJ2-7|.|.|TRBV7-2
CASRSQGPWNEQYF
TGTGCCAGCAGGTCACAGGGCCCTTGGAATGAGCAGTACTTC
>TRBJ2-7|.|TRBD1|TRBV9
CASSVDRGSYEQYF
TGTGCCAGCAGCGTAGACAGGGGCTCCTACGAGCAGTACTTC
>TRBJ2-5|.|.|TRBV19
CASSIDAGEETQYF
TGTGCCAGTAGTATAGATGCAGGGGAAGAGACCCAGTACTTC
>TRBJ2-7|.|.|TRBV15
CATSRDLQDYEQYF
TGTGCCACCAGCAGAGATCTTCAGGACTACGAGCAGTACTTC
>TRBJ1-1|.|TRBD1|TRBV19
CASRRLQGIRTEAFF
TGTGCCAGTAGAAGACTACAGGGGATTCGGACTGAAGCTTTCTTT
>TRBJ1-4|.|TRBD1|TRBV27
CASKRDRGLYEKLFF
TGTGCCAGCAAGAGAGACAGGGGGCTCTATGAAAAACTGTTTTTT
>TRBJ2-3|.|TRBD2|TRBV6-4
CARSKSSGGTDTQYF
TGTGCCCGCAGCAAATCTAGCGGGGGTACAGATACGCAGTATTTT
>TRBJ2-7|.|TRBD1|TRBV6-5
CASSYGQDSYEQYF
TGTGCCAGCAGTTACGGACAGGACTCCTACGAGCAGTACTTC
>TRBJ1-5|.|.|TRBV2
CASSERDTNQPQHF
TGTGCCAGCAGTGAACGGGACACCAATCAGCCCCAGCATTTT
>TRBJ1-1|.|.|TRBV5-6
CASSLLGLAAFF
TGTGCCAGCAGCTTGTTAGGACTGGCAGCTTTCTTT
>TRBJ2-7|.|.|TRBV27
CASSPQAGLGEQYF
TGTGCCAGCAGTCCCCAAGCGGGTTTGGGTGAGCAGTACTTC